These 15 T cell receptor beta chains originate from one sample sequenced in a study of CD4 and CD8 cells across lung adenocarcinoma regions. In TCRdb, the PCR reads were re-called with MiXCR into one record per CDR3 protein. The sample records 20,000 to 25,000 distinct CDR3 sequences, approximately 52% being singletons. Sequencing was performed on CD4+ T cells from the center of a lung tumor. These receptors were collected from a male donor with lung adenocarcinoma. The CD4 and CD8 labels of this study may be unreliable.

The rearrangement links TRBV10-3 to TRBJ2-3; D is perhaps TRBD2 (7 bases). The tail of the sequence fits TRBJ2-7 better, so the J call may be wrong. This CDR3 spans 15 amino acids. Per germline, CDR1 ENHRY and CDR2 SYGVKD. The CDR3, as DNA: TGTGGCGCGGGGGACGGGGGCCGTGGCCCAGATACGCAGTACTTC. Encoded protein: CGAGDGGRGPDTQYF.

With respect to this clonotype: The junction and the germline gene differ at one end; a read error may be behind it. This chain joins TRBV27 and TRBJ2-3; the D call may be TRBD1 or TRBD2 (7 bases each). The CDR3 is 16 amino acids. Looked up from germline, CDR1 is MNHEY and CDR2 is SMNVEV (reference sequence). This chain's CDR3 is CASGVQGEGVQDTQYF. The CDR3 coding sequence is TGTGCCAGCGGGGTTCAGGGGGAGGGTGTCCAAGATACGCAGTACTTT.

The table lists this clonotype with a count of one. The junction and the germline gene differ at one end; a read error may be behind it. The CDR3 spells CASSVSGSRATDMQYF. DNA for the CDR3: TGTGCCAGCAGTGTCTCGGGGTCGAGAGCCACAGACATGCAGTATTTC. The chain joins TRBV6-8 to TRBJ2-3, with a tentative D call TRBD2 (5 bases). The CDR3 covers 16 residues. Germline V gene lookup returns CDR1 MNHGY and CDR2 SAAAGT.

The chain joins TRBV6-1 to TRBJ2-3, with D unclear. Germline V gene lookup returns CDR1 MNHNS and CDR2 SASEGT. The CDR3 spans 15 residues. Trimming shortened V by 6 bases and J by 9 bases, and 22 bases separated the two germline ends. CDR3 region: CASRLQAGSPETQYF. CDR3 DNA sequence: TGTGCCAGCAGACTCCAGGCTGGAAGTCCCGAGACGCAGTATTTT.

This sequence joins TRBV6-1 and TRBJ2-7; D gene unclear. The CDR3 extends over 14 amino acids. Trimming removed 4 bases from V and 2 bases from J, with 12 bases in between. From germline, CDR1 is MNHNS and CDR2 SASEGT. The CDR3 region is CASSGQQRTYEQYF. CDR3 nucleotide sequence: TGTGCCAGCAGTGGACAACAGAGAACCTACGAGCAGTACTTC.

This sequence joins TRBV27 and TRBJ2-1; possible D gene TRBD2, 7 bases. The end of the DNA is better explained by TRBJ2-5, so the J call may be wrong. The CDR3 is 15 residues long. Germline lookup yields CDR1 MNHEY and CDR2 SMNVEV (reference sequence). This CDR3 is CAGGTGGRDKETQYF. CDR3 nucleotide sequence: TGTGCCGGGGGGACGGGGGGCCGTGACAAAGAGACCCAGTACTTC.

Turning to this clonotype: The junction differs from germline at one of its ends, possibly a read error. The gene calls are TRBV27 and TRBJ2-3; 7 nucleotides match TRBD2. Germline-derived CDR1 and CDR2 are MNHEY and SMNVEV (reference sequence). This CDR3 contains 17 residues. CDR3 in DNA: TGTGCCAGCAGTCCTGGCCGACTAGCTTGTGGGAAAGATATTCAGTACTTT. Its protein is CASSPGRLACGKDIQYF.

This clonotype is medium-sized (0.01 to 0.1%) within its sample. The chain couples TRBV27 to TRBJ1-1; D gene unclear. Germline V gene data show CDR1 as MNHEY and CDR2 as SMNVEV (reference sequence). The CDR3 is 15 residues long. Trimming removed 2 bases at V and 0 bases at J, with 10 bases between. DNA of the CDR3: TGTGCCAGCAGTTTAAGCGGACCCTTGAACACTGAAGCTTTCTTT. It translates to CASSLSGPLNTEAFF.

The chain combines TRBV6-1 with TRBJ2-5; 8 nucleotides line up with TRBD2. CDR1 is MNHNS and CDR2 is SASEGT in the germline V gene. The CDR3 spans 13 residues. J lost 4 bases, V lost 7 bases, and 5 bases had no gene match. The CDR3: CASKISGTETQYF. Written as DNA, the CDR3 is TGTGCCAGCAAGATTAGCGGGACAGAGACCCAGTACTTC.

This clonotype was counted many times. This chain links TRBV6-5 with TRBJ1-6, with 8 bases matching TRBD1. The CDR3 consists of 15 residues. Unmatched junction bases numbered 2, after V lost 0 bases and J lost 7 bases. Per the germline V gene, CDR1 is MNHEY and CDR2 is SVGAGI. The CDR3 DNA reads TGTGCCAGCAGTTACTCACAGGGGGGGAATTCACCCCTCCACTTT. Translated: CASSYSQGGNSPLHF.

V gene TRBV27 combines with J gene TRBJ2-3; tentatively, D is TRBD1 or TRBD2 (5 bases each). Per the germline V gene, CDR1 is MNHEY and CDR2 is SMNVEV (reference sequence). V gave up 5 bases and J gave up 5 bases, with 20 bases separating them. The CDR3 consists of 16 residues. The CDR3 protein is CASSVIGTLLKDTQYF. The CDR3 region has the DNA TGTGCCAGCAGTGTAATCGGGACCCTCCTCAAAGATACGCAGTATTTT.

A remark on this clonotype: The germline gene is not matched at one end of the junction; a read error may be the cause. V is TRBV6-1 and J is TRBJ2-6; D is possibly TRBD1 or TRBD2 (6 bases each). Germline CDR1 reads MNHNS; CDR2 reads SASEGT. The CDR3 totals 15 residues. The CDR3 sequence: CASSRALTGANDLYF. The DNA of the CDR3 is TGTGCCAGCAGTCGTGCACTCACGGGGGCCAACGACCTGTATTTC.

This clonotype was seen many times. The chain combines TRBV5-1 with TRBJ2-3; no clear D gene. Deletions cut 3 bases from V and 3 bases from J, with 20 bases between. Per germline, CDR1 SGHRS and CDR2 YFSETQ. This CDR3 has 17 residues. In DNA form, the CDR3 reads TGCGCCAGCAGCTGGAGACCAAGTTCCGGACCGACAGATACGCAGTATTTT. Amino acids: CASSWRPSSGPTDTQYF.

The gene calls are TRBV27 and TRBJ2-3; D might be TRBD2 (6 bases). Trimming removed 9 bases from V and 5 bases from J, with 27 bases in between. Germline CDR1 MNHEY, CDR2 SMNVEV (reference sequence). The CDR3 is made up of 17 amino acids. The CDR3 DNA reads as TGTGCCAGTAGTGCGGGGCTAGGGGCCTGTGGGAAAGATACGCAGTATTTT. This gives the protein CASSAGLGACGKDTQYF.

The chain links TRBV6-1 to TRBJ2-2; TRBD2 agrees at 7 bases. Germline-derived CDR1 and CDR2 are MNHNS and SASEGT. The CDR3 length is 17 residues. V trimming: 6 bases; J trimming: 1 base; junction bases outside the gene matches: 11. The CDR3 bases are TGTGCCAGCAGAGTACTAGCGACCGCAGGGAACACCGGGGAGCTGTTTTTT. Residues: CASRVLATAGNTGELFF.